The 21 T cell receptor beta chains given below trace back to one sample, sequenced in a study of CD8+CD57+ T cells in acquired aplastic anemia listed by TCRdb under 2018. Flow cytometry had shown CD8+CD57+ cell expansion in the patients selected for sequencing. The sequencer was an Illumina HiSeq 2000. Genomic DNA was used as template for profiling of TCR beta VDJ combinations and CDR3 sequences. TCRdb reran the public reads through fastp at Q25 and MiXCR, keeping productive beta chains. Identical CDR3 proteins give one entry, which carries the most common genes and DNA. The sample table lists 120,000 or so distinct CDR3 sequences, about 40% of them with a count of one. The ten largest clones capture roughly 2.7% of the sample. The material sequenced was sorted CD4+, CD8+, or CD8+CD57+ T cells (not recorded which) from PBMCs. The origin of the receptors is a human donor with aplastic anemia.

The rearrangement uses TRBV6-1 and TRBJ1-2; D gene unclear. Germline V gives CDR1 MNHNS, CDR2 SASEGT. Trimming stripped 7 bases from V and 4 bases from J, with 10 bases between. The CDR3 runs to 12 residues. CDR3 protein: CASNLLTYGYTF. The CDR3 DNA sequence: TGTGCCAGCAACCTTTTAACCTATGGCTACACCTTC.

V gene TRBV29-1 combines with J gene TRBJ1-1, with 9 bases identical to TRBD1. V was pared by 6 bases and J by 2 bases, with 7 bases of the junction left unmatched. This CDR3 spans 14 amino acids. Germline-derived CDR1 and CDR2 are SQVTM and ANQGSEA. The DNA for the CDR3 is TGCAGCGTGAGGACAGGGGTCGAAAACACTGAAGCTTTCTTT. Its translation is CSVRTGVENTEAFF.

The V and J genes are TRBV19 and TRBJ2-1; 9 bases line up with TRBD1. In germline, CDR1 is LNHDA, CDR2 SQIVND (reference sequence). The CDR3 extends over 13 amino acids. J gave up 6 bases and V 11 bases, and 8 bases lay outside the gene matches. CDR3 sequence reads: CASESGQGNEQFF. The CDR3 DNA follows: TGTGCCTCTGAATCGGGACAGGGCAATGAGCAGTTCTTC. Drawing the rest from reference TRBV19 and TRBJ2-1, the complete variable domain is DGGITQSPKYLFRKEGQNVTLSCEQNLNHDAMYWYRQDPGQGLRLIYYSQIVNDFQKGDIAEGYSVSREKKESFPLTVTSAQKNPTAFYLCASESGQGNEQFFGPGTRLTVL.

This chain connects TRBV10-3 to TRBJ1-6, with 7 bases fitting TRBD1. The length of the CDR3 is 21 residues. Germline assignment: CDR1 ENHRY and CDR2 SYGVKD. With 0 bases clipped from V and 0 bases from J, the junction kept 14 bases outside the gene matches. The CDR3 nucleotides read TGTGCCATCAGTGAGTCGGGGACTAGCGGGGGACAGAGCTCCTATAATTCACCCCTCCACTTT. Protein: CAISESGTSGGQSSYNSPLHF.

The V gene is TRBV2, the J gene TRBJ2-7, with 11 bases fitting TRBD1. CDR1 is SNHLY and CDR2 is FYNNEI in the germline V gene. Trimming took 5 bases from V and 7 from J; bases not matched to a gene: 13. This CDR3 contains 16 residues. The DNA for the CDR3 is TGTGCCAGCAGTCCCCCCGGGGACAGGGGGGTTGGGGAGCAGTACTTC. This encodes CASSPPGDRGVGEQYF. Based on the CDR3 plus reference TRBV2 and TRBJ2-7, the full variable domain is EPEVTQTPSHQVTQMGQEVILRCVPISNHLYFYWYRQILGQKVEFLVSFYNNEISEKSEIFDDQFSVERPDGSNFTLKIRSTKLEDSAMYFCASSPPGDRGVGEQYFGPGTRLTVT.

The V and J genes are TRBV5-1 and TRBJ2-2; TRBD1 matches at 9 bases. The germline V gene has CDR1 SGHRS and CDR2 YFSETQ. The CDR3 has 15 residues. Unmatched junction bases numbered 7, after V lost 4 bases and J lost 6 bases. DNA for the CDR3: TGCGCCAGCAGCCCCGGGACAGGGCGATCCGGGGAGCTGTTTTTT. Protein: CASSPGTGRSGELFF.

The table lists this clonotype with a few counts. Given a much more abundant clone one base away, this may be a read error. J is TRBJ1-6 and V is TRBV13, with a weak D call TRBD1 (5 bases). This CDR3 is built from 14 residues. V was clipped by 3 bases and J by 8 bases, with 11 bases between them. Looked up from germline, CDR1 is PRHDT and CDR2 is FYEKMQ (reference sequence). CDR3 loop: CASSFGGGDSPLHF. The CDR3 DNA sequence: TGTGCCAGCAGCTTTGGCGGGGGTGATTCACCCCTCCACTTT.

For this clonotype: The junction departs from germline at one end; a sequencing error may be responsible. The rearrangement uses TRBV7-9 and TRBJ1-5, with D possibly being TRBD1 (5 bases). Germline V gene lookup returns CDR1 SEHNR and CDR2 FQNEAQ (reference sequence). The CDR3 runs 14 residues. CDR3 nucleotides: TGCGCCAGCAGCTTGGAGGGGAGTTCTCAGCCCCAGCATTTT. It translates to CASSLEGSSQPQHF.

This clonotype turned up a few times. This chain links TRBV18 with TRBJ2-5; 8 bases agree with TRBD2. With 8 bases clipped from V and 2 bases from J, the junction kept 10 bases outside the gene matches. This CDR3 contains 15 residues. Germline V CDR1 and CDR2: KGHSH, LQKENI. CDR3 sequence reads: CASTAYGGEQETQYF. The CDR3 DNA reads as TGTGCCAGCACTGCATACGGGGGGGAACAAGAGACCCAGTACTTC.

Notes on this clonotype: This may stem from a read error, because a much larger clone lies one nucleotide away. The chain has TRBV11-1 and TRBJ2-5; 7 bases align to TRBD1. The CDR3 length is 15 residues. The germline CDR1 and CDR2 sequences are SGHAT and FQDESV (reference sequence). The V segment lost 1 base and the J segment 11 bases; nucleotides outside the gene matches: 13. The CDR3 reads CASSLVGQRFVEQYF. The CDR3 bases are TGTGCCAGCAGCTTAGTGGGACAGAGGTTCGTAGAGCAGTACTTC.

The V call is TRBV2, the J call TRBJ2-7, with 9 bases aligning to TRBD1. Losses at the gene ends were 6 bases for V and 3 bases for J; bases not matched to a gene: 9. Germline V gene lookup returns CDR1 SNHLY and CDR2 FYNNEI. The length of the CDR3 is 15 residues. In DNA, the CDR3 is TGTGCCAGCAGGGAGATGGGACAGGGATTCTACGAGCAGTACGTC. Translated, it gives CASREMGQGFYEQYV.

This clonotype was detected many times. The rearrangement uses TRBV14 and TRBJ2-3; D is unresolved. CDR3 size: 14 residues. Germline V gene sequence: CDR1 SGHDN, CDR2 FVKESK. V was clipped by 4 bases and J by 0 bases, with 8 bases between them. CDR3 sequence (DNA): TGTGCCAGCAGCCGCATCTCTAGCACAGATACGCAGTATTTT. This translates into CASSRISSTDTQYF.

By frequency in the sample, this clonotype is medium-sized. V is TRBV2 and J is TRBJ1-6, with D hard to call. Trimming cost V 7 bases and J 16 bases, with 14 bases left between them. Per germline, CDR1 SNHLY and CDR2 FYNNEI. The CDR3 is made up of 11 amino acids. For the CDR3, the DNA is TGTGCCAGCACCCTGGGTCCTCAACTCCACTTT. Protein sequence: CASTLGPQLHF.

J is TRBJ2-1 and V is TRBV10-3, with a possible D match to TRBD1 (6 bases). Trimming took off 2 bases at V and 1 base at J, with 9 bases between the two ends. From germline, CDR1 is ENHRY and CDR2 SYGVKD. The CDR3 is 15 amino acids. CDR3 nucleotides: TGTGCCATCAGTGAGGGAGGACAGTCCTACAATGAGCAGTTCTTC. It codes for CAISEGGQSYNEQFF.

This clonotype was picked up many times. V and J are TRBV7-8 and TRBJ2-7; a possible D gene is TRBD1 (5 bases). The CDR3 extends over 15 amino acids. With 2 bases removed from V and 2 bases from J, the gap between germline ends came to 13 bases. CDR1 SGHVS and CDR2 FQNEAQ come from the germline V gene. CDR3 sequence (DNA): TGTGCCAGCAGCTTACGCCCTGACAGAACCTACGAGCAGTACTTC. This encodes CASSLRPDRTYEQYF. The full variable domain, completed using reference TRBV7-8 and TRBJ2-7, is GAGVSQSPRYKVAKRGQDVALRCDPISGHVSLFWYQQALGQGPEFLTYFQNEAQLDKSGLPSDRFFAERPEGSVSTLKIQRTQQEDSAVYLCASSLRPDRTYEQYFGPGTRLTVT.

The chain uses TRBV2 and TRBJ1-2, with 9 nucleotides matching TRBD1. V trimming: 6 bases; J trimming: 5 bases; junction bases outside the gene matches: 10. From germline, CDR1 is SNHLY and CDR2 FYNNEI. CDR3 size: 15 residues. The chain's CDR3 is CASRYYGTGIYGYTF. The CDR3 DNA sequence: TGTGCCAGCAGATACTATGGGACAGGGATTTATGGCTACACCTTC. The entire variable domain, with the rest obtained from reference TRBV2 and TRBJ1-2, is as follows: EPEVTQTPSHQVTQMGQEVILRCVPISNHLYFYWYRQILGQKVEFLVSFYNNEISEKSEIFDDQFSVERPDGSNFTLKIRSTKLEDSAMYFCASRYYGTGIYGYTFGSGTRLTVV.

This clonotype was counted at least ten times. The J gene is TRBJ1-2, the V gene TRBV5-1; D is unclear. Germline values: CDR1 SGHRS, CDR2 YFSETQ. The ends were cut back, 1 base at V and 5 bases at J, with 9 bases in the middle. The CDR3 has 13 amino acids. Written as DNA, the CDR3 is TGCGCCAGCAGCTTGTCTGAAGGGTATGGCTACACCTTC. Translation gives CASSLSEGYGYTF.

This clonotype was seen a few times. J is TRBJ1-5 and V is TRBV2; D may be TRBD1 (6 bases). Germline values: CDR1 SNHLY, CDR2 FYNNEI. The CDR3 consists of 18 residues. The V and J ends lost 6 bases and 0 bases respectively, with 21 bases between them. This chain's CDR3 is CASRERQVQSLSNQPQHF. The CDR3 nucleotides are TGTGCCAGCAGGGAAAGACAGGTACAATCCCTTAGCAATCAGCCCCAGCATTTT.

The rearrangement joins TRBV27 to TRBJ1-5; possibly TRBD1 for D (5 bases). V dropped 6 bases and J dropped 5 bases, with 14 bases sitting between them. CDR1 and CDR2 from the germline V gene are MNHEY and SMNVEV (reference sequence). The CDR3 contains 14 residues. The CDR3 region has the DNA TGTGCCAGCAGCTGGGACGGAAGGGATCAGCCCCAGCATTTT. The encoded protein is CASSWDGRDQPQHF.

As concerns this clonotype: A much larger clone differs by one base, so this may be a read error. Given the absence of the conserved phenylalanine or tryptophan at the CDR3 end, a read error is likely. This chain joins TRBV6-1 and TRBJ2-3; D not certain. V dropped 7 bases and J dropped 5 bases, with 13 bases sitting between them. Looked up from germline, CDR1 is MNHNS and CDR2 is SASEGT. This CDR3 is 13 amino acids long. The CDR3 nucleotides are TGTGCCAGCAAACGGGCCATCATAGATACGCAGTATTCT. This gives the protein CASKRAIIDTQYS.

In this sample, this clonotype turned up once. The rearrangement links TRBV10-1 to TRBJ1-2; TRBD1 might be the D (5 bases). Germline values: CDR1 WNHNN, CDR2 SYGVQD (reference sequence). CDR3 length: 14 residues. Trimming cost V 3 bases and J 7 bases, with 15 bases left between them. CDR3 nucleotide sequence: TGCGCCAGCAGTGACTCGTTTTTAACAGGTGGCTACACCTTC. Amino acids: CASSDSFLTGGYTF.